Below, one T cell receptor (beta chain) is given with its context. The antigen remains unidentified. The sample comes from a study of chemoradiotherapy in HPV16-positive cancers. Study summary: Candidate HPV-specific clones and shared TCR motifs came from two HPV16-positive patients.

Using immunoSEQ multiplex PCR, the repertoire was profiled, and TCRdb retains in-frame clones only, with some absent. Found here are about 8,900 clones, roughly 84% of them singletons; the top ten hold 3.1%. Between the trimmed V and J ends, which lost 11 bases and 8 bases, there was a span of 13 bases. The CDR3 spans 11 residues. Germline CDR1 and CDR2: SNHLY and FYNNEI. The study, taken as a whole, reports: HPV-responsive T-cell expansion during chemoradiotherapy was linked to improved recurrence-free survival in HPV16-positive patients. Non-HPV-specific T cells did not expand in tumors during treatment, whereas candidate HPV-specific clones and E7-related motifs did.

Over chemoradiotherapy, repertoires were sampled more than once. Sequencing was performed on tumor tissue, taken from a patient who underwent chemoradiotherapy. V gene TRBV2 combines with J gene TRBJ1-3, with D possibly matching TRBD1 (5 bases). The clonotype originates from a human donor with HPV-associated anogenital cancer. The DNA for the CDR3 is TGTGCCCGGAGCAGGGATCACACCATATATTTT. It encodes CARSRDHTIYF. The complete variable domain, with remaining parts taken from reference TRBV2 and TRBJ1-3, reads EPEVTQTPSHQVTQMGQEVILRCVPISNHLYFYWYRQILGQKVEFLVSFYNNEISEKSEIFDDQFSVERPDGSNFTLKIRSTKLEDSAMYFCARSRDHTIYFGEGSWLTVV.